Listed here are 27 T cell receptor beta chains from one sample, sequenced in a study of tumor and adjacent non-tumor tissue in lung cancer. RNA was extracted from bulk tissue without any cell sorting. The normal lung tissue was taken more than 3 cm from the tumor edge. TCRbeta libraries were built with three rounds of nested PCR, modified from ARM-PCR. Each CDR3 protein is one row after TCRdb ran MiXCR on the multiplex PCR reads. The repertoire holds about 43,000 distinct CDR3 sequences, with less than 65% as singletons. What was sequenced was distant non-tumor lung tissue. These receptors originate from a man over 45 with non-small cell lung cancer.

With respect to this clonotype: This may come from a read error, since a much larger clone is one base off. V and J are TRBV7-9 and TRBJ2-7, with 8 bases aligning to TRBD2. Germline values: CDR1 SEHNR, CDR2 FQNEAQ (reference sequence). The CDR3 has 16 amino acids. The CDR3 spells CASSALPGGRLYEKYF. CDR3 bases: TGTGCCAGCAGCGCCCTGCCGGGCGGGAGGCTCTACGAGAAGTACTTC.

This clonotype occurred a few times. A much larger clone differs by one base, so this may be a read error. J is TRBJ2-7 and V is TRBV4-1; 8 bases map to TRBD2. The germline gives CDR1 MGHRA, CDR2 YSYEKL. Trimming removed 3 bases from V and 2 bases from J; junction bases left unmatched: 6. The CDR3 is 15 amino acids. CDR3 sequence (DNA): TGCGCCAGCAGCCAGTATAGCGGGGTCGCCTACGAGCAGTACTTC. Translation: CASSQYSGVAYEQYF.

This clonotype was counted many times. V is TRBV13 and J is TRBJ2-7, with 9 bases lining up with TRBD1. With 6 bases clipped from V and 5 bases from J, the junction kept 8 bases outside the gene matches. Germline V gene data show CDR1 as PRHDT and CDR2 as FYEKMQ (reference sequence). The CDR3 spans 14 residues. CDR3 loop: CASSYRDRAHEQYF. The DNA for the CDR3 is TGTGCCAGCAGTTACCGGGACAGGGCCCACGAGCAGTACTTC.

This rearrangement joins TRBV6-5 to TRBJ2-2; D is uncertain. The CDR3 has 13 amino acids. V gave up 10 bases and J gave up 9 bases, with 18 bases separating them. CDR1 is MNHEY, CDR2 SVGAGI, per germline. The CDR3 DNA is TGTGCCAACAGCTACACGACGTCGTGGGAGCTGTTTTTT. Its translation: CANSYTTSWELFF.

A remark on this clonotype: The germline gene is not matched at one end of the junction; a read error may be the cause. The gene calls are TRBV25-1 and TRBJ2-7; 8 bases agree with TRBD1. Germline CDR1 reads MGHDK; CDR2 reads SYGVNS. The CDR3 sequence is 14 residues long. The CDR3 sequence: CASSETGDYAEQYF. The CDR3 coding sequence is TGCGCCAGCAGTGAGACAGGGGATTATGCAGAGCAGTACTTC.

Remarks on this clonotype: This may be a read error: a much more frequent sequence differs by one nucleotide. The CDR3 sequence is CSAFRGLEPQHF. As DNA, the CDR3 is TGCAGTGCTTTCAGGGGGCTAGAGCCCCAGCATTTT. V gene TRBV20-1 combines with J gene TRBJ1-5, with TRBD1 matching over 8 bases. The germline gives CDR1 DFQATT, CDR2 SNEGSKA (reference sequence). The V gene end was trimmed by 5 bases and the J gene end by 8 bases; junction bases not matched to a gene: 5. The CDR3 extends over 12 amino acids.

This chain joins TRBV5-1 and TRBJ2-7; D call uncertain. This CDR3 has 14 amino acids. The V gene lost 4 bases and the J gene lost 2 bases, with 13 bases spanning the gap. Germline V gene data show CDR1 as SGHRS and CDR2 as YFSETQ. CDR3 loop: CASSPLIETYEQYF. Here the CDR3 DNA reads TGCGCCAGCAGCCCACTCATCGAGACCTACGAGCAGTACTTC.

This clonotype counts as medium-sized. The CDR3 region is CASSLGGDRRKTDTQYF. In DNA form, the CDR3 reads TGTGCCAGCAGCTTGGGTGGCGACAGGCGGAAGACAGATACGCAGTATTTT. This rearrangement joins TRBV5-6 to TRBJ2-3, with D possibly being TRBD1 (6 bases). Germline lookup yields CDR1 SGHDT and CDR2 YYEEEE. The CDR3 runs 17 residues. Trimming left V 0 bases short and J 3 bases short, with 17 bases between.

This clonotype has only one observation. A read error may explain this, as a much larger clone is one base away. The chain couples TRBV12-3 or TRBV12-4 to TRBJ2-3; 9 bases are a match to TRBD1. The CDR3 runs to 15 residues. With V trimmed by 7 bases and J by 0 bases, 5 bases remained unmatched. This CDR3 reads CASNGQGSSTDTQYF. The CDR3 DNA sequence: TGTGCCAGCAATGGACAGGGGAGTAGCACAGATACGCAGTATTTT.

Comments on this clonotype: A much larger clone differs by one base, so this may be a read error. The chain employs TRBV6-1 and TRBJ2-3; D is perhaps TRBD1 (6 bases). The V gene's germline CDR1 is MNHNS and CDR2 SASEGT. This CDR3 has 17 amino acids. The CDR3 region is CAGSEGRFRGSTDTQYF. CDR3 DNA sequence: TGTGCCGGCAGTGAAGGACGGTTCAGGGGTTCTACAGATACGCAGTATTTT.

Notes on this clonotype: The conserved phenylalanine or tryptophan is not found at the CDR3 terminus, so this likely reflects a read error. J is TRBJ2-3 and V is TRBV11-2; TRBD2 might be the D (6 bases). The CDR3 is made up of 12 amino acids. Germline-derived CDR1 and CDR2 are SGHAT and FQNNGV. CDR3 sequence: CTSSPTTDTQYL. The CDR3 nucleotides are TGTACTAGCAGCCCAACAACAGATACGCAGTATTTG.

Comments on this clonotype: Mismatch with germline at one junction end may stem from a read error. The genes are TRBV6-6 and TRBJ2-7, with 11 nucleotides matching TRBD1. Germline CDR1 is MNHNY and CDR2 is SVGAGI (reference sequence). There are 15 residues in the CDR3. Here the CDR3 reads CVSSRGTGGKYEQYF. The CDR3 region has the DNA TGTGTCAGCAGTAGAGGGACAGGGGGAAAGTACGAGCAGTACTTC.

A word on this clonotype: This may come from a read error, since a much larger clone is one base off. The V gene is TRBV7-9, the J gene TRBJ2-1; tentative D call: TRBD2 (5 bases). V lost 11 bases and J 0 bases, leaving 26 bases between the germline ends. Germline V gene data show CDR1 as SEHNR and CDR2 as FQNEAQ (reference sequence). This CDR3 contains 18 residues. CDR3 sequence: CAGGRRQEPGNSYNEQFF. The CDR3 bases are TGTGCCGGCGGTAGGAGGCAGGAGCCGGGCAACTCCTACAATGAGCAGTTCTTC.

The V call is TRBV27, the J call TRBJ1-1, with 8 bases matching TRBD1. Germline values: CDR1 MNHEY, CDR2 SMNVEV (reference sequence). Trimming took 3 bases from V and 7 from J; bases not matched to a gene: 13. The CDR3 extends over 16 amino acids. The CDR3 protein is CASSLGGQGYSDEAFF. CDR3 sequence (DNA): TGTGCCAGCAGTTTGGGAGGACAGGGCTACTCGGATGAAGCTTTCTTT.

Notes on this clonotype: Given a much more abundant clone one base away, this may be a read error. The V gene is TRBV5-1, the J gene TRBJ2-2, with 9 positions matching TRBD1. The germline V gene has CDR1 SGHRS and CDR2 YFSETQ. V lost 1 base and J lost 5; bases outside the gene matches: 3. This CDR3 has 15 amino acids. CDR3 loop: CASSLRDRDTGELFF. CDR3 nucleotide sequence: TGCGCCAGCAGCTTGAGGGACAGGGATACCGGGGAGCTGTTTTTT.

This clonotype was counted ten times or more. The V gene is TRBV28, the J gene TRBJ1-2; no definite D call. The V and J ends lost 3 bases and 4 bases respectively, with 15 bases between them. The germline CDR1 and CDR2 sequences are MDHEN and SYDVKM. The CDR3 is 15 amino acids. The DNA of the CDR3 is TGTGCCAGCAGTTTCCCTCAGGATGCGGGCTATGGCTACACCTTC. Translated: CASSFPQDAGYGYTF.

The chain carries TRBV28 and TRBJ2-7; the match to TRBD2 covers 9 bases. After removal of 2 bases from V and 7 bases from J, the junction contained 12 bases not matched to a gene. This CDR3 comprises 16 residues. Looked up from germline, CDR1 is MDHEN and CDR2 is SYDVKM. CDR3 coding DNA: TGTGCCAGCAGTTTACCCTGGACTAGCGTGAGGAGGGAGCAGTACTTC. It yields the protein CASSLPWTSVRREQYF.

This clonotype occurred many times. The V and J genes are TRBV10-3 and TRBJ2-3; 8 bases are a match to TRBD2. V was pared by 3 bases and J by 2 bases, with 1 base of the junction left unmatched. From germline, CDR1 is ENHRY and CDR2 SYGVKD. There are 14 residues in the CDR3. CDR3 nucleotides: TGTGCCATCAGTGAACTAGCGGTCACAGATACGCAGTATTTT. Translation: CAISELAVTDTQYF.

The chain is built from TRBV2 and TRBJ2-1, with TRBD2 matching over 12 bases. The CDR3 spans 14 residues. After removal of 6 bases from V and 12 bases from J, the junction contained 9 bases not matched to a gene. From germline, CDR1 is SNHLY and CDR2 FYNNEI. CDR3 sequence reads: CASSLLAGGGPQFF. CDR3 in DNA: TGTGCCAGCAGCCTACTAGCGGGAGGAGGCCCGCAGTTCTTC.

Comments on this clonotype: Compared with germline, one end of the junction differs, possibly owing to a read error. The chain carries TRBV11-2 and TRBJ1-3; TRBD1 is a possible D gene (6 bases). Germline V gene data show CDR1 as SGHAT and CDR2 as FQNNGV. The CDR3 spans 17 residues. The CDR3 loop reads CANSLMTGKSSGNTIYF. In DNA form, the CDR3 reads TGTGCCAACAGCTTAATGACAGGTAAAAGCTCTGGTAACACCATATATTTT.

Turning to this clonotype: A much larger clone differs from this one at a single base, so this may be a read error. The chain combines TRBV28 with TRBJ2-1; D is unclear. Per the germline V gene, CDR1 is MDHEN and CDR2 is SYDVKM. This CDR3 comprises 11 residues. The CDR3, as DNA: TGTGTCAGCAGTTACAGTGATGAGCAGTTCTTC. Amino acids: CVSSYSDEQFF.

This clonotype has a count of ten or more. The gene calls are TRBV6-6 and TRBJ2-2; 10 nucleotides align to TRBD2. The ends lost 10 bases at V and 5 bases at J; junction bases unmatched: 7. Germline V gene sequence: CDR1 MNHNY, CDR2 SVGAGI (reference sequence). This CDR3 contains 14 residues. The CDR3, as DNA: TGTGCCACCTCCGGGACTAGCGTAACCGGGGAGCTGTTTTTT. It yields the protein CATSGTSVTGELFF.

This clonotype was observed many times. This chain uses TRBV6-2 or TRBV6-3 with TRBJ2-5, with D hard to call. Looked up from germline, CDR1 is MNHEY and CDR2 is SVGEGT. V lost 2 bases and J 4 bases, leaving 5 bases between the germline ends. CDR3 length: 12 residues. The CDR3 region has the DNA TGTGCCAGCAGTTACCCTGTAGAGACCCAGTACTTC. Its translation: CASSYPVETQYF.

This rearrangement joins TRBV20-1 to TRBJ1-3; 8 nucleotides agree with TRBD1. Germline lookup yields CDR1 DFQATT and CDR2 SNEGSKA (reference sequence). V lost 6 bases and J lost 3; bases outside the gene matches: 7. The length of the CDR3 is 14 residues. The CDR3 nucleotides are TGCAGTGCCCGACAGGGGCCTTTTGGAAACACCATATATTTT. Translating it yields CSARQGPFGNTIYF.

The chain carries TRBV6-2 or TRBV6-3 and TRBJ2-7; D unresolved. Germline loops: CDR1 MNHEY, CDR2 SVGEGT. V dropped 8 bases and J dropped 4 bases, with 15 bases sitting between them. The CDR3 has 13 amino acids. CDR3 sequence reads: CASGTYTEYEQYF. The CDR3 DNA sequence: TGTGCCAGCGGTACCTATACAGAATACGAGCAGTACTTC.

In its sample, this clonotype was seen many times. J is TRBJ2-4 and V is TRBV13, with 7 nucleotides matching TRBD1. Per germline, CDR1 PRHDT and CDR2 FYEKMQ (reference sequence). This CDR3 is built from 12 residues. J lost 9 bases, V lost 7 bases, and 6 bases had no gene match. CDR3 amino acids: CASKDRFSIQYF. In DNA form, the CDR3 reads TGTGCCAGCAAGGACAGGTTTTCCATTCAGTACTTC.

With respect to this clonotype: At one end the junction does not follow the germline gene, possibly because of a read error. The rearrangement uses TRBV11-2 and TRBJ2-7; D is ambiguous. The CDR3 is made up of 14 amino acids. In germline, CDR1 is SGHAT, CDR2 FQNNGV. The DNA of the CDR3 is TGTGCCAGCAGCTTACGGCCAACCCACTACAAGCAGTACTTC. Translating gives CASSLRPTHYKQYF.